Presented here are 23 T cell receptor beta chains from one specimen sequenced in a study of cytomegalovirus exposure and HLA in healthy donors. Both 60 Vbeta primers and 13 Jbeta primers went into the PCR. This table comes from immunoSEQ multiplex PCR, and its TCRdb copy is limited to in-frame clones, with some not included. The sample has 170,000 or so clones, around three quarters seen once. Sequencing used PBMCs. These receptors all stem from a woman aged 30 to 39 in good health and CMV-seronegative.

Here the CDR3 reads CASSEGRGIWTGELFF. CDR3 in DNA: TGTGCCAGCAGTGAAGGGAGGGGCATATGGACCGGGGAGCTGTTTTTT. V usage is TRBV6-1 and J usage is TRBJ2-2, with D possibly matching TRBD2 (6 bases). Per germline, CDR1 MNHNS and CDR2 SASEGT. The CDR3 contains 16 residues. V dropped 1 base and J dropped 5 bases, with 14 bases sitting between them.

The genes are TRBV7-5 and TRBJ2-5; the D segment call TRBD2 is taken from the table without a DNA check. TRBV7-5 is a recognized pseudogene. The length of the CDR3 is 17 residues. The CDR3 DNA reads as TGTGTCAGAAGCTTAGTACGATCCCAGCGGACGAAAGAGACCCAGTACTTC. Translated: CVRSLVRSQRTKETQYF.

This chain uses TRBV30 with TRBJ2-2; D is undetermined. V shed 2 bases and J shed 1 base, with 8 bases lying between them. There are 14 residues in the CDR3. Germline V gene data show CDR1 as GTSNPN and CDR2 as SVGIG (reference sequence). CDR3 in amino acids: CAWSYSLNTGELFF. The CDR3 nucleotides are TGTGCCTGGAGTTACTCCTTGAACACCGGGGAGCTGTTTTTT. The full variable domain, completed using reference TRBV30 and TRBJ2-2, is SQTIHQWPATLVQPVGSPLSLECTVEGTSNPNLYWYRQAAGRGLQLLFYSVGIGQISSEVPQNLSASRPQDRQFILSSKKLLLSDSGFYLCAWSYSLNTGELFFGEGSRLTVL.

The CDR3 is CASSQDRLSYEQYF. The CDR3 bases are TGTGCCAGCAGCCAAGATAGACTGTCCTACGAGCAGTACTTC. The chain links TRBV4-2 to TRBJ2-7; no definite D call. The germline V gene encodes CDR1 LGHNA and CDR2 YNFKEQ. This CDR3 contains 14 residues. V lost 0 bases and J 1 base, leaving 7 bases between the germline ends.

The chain is built from TRBV29-1 and TRBJ2-6; D perhaps matches TRBD1 (6 bases). Trimming removed 6 bases at V and 2 bases at J, with 8 bases between. The V gene's germline CDR1 is SQVTM and CDR2 ANQGSEA. This CDR3 contains 13 residues. The DNA for the CDR3 is TGCAGCGTCTCAGGGGCTGGGGCCAACGTCCTGACTTTC. Protein: CSVSGAGANVLTF.

The rearrangement uses TRBV6-5 and TRBJ2-2, with D possibly being TRBD1 (6 bases). Trimming left V 5 bases short and J 3 bases short, with 13 bases between. The CDR3 runs 15 residues. Germline values: CDR1 MNHEY, CDR2 SVGAGI. The CDR3 reads CASSRTAAYTGELFF. DNA for the CDR3: TGTGCCAGCAGTCGGACAGCAGCTTACACCGGGGAGCTGTTTTTT.

This clone was recorded only once. The chain uses TRBV4-1 and TRBJ2-7; D unresolved. CDR1 is MGHRA, CDR2 YSYEKL, per germline. V gave up 0 bases and J gave up 8 bases, with 14 bases separating them. The CDR3 has 14 residues. This chain's CDR3 is CASSQEPGFPKQYF. CDR3 sequence (DNA): TGCGCCAGCAGCCAAGAGCCCGGTTTTCCGAAGCAGTACTTC.

A single count supports this clone. The chain carries TRBV7-2 and TRBJ1-5; 7 positions match TRBD1. The CDR3 spans 15 residues. V lost 2 bases to trimming and J lost 2 bases; unmatched junction nucleotides: 3. Germline assignment: CDR1 SGHTA and CDR2 FQGNSA. The CDR3 region is CASSLTGDGNQPQHF. The CDR3 coding sequence is TGTGCCAGCAGCTTAACAGGGGATGGCAATCAGCCCCAGCATTTT.

The gene calls are TRBV5-1 and TRBJ1-6; weak D call: TRBD1 (5 bases). Per germline, CDR1 SGHRS and CDR2 YFSETQ. The ends were cut back, 5 bases at V and 4 bases at J, with 19 bases in the middle. The CDR3 runs to 17 residues. DNA for the CDR3: TGCGCCAGCAGGGATTGGTCCGCGGGGCCTTATAATTCACCCCTCCACTTT. Its translation: CASRDWSAGPYNSPLHF.

V is TRBV4-1 and J is TRBJ2-7; D perhaps matches TRBD1 (6 bases). V was trimmed by 5 bases and J by 2 bases, leaving 25 bases between them. Germline CDR1 MGHRA, CDR2 YSYEKL. The CDR3 runs to 18 residues. The chain's CDR3 is CASSSNRVTGIWPYEQYF. The CDR3 DNA is TGCGCCAGCAGCTCGAACAGGGTTACGGGTATATGGCCCTACGAGCAGTACTTC.

The rearrangement uses TRBV28 and TRBJ1-2, with D uncertain. CDR3 size: 13 residues. The germline gives CDR1 MDHEN, CDR2 SYDVKM. The germline V and J ends were trimmed by 3 bases and 4 bases, with 9 bases remaining between them. The CDR3 region is CASSFDSFYGYTF. The CDR3 region has the DNA TGTGCCAGCAGTTTCGACTCCTTCTATGGCTACACCTTC.

This clone was seen many times. The chain has TRBV12-5 and TRBJ2-2; D unresolved. The V gene's germline CDR1 is LGHNT and CDR2 FRNRAP. The CDR3 covers 13 residues. The V gene lost 8 bases and the J gene lost 3 bases, with 10 bases spanning the gap. The CDR3 is CASTREDTGELFF. The CDR3 region has the DNA TGTGCTAGTACCCGAGAGGACACCGGGGAGCTGTTTTTT.

The V call is TRBV27, the J call TRBJ1-1; D is unresolved. The CDR3 is 12 amino acids. V was trimmed by 4 bases and J by 3 bases, leaving 6 bases between them. From germline, CDR1 is MNHEY and CDR2 SMNVEV (reference sequence). The CDR3 bases are TGTGCCAGCAGTTCCCGGGACACTGAAGCTTTCTTT. Its protein product is CASSSRDTEAFF.

This rearrangement joins TRBV7-9 to TRBJ1-5; TRBD1 is a possible D gene (5 bases). There are 13 residues in the CDR3. Germline values: CDR1 SEHNR, CDR2 FQNEAQ (reference sequence). Trimming stripped 3 bases from V and 8 bases from J, with 11 bases between. The CDR3 nucleotides are TGTGCCAGCAGCTTTGGGGGGAGTGAGCCCCAGCATTTT. Amino acids: CASSFGGSEPQHF.

The V call is TRBV6-1, the J call TRBJ1-2; D perhaps matches TRBD1 (5 bases). The CDR3 covers 12 residues. The V and J ends lost 2 bases and 14 bases respectively, with 15 bases between them. CDR1 is MNHNS and CDR2 is SASEGT in the germline V gene. The CDR3 here is CASSEIGWGTTF. The DNA for the CDR3 is TGTGCCAGCAGTGAAATAGGGTGGGGCACGACCTTC.

The gene calls are TRBV28 and TRBJ2-7; 8 bases align to TRBD2. The germline V gene has CDR1 MDHEN and CDR2 SYDVKM. Trimming removed 2 bases from V and 1 base from J; junction bases left unmatched: 7. CDR3 size: 16 residues. CDR3 residues: CASSLGLAATSYEQYF. The CDR3 region has the DNA TGTGCCAGCAGTTTAGGACTAGCAGCAACTTCCTACGAGCAGTACTTC.

This rearrangement joins TRBV27 to TRBJ2-1, with D perhaps matching TRBD1 (5 bases). CDR1 is MNHEY and CDR2 is SMNVEV in the germline V gene (reference sequence). The CDR3 has 14 residues. Trimming cost V 2 bases and J 4 bases, with 9 bases left between them. The CDR3 here is CASSLRGRYNEQFF. In DNA form, the CDR3 reads TGTGCCAGCAGTTTAAGGGGAAGATACAATGAGCAGTTCTTC.

This chain links TRBV19 with TRBJ1-1, with D tentatively TRBD1 (5 bases). Trimming took off 3 bases at V and 0 bases at J, with 11 bases between the two ends. The CDR3 is 15 residues long. Germline CDR1 and CDR2: LNHDA and SQIVND (reference sequence). CDR3 DNA: TGTGCCAGTAGTATGGCGGGACGGATGAACACTGAAGCTTTCTTT. Translation: CASSMAGRMNTEAFF.

The rearrangement joins TRBV15 to TRBJ1-1; 7 nucleotides match TRBD1. CDR3 size: 16 residues. J lost 6 bases, V lost 4 bases, and 14 bases had no gene match. Germline-derived CDR1 and CDR2 are LNHNV and YYDKDF (reference sequence). This CDR3 reads CATSNRGFAATAEAFF. CDR3 nucleotide sequence: TGTGCCACCAGCAACAGGGGCTTCGCGGCGACGGCTGAAGCTTTCTTT.

The chain couples TRBV18 to TRBJ2-7; possibly TRBD1 for D (6 bases). V lost 3 bases and J 2 bases, leaving 11 bases between the germline ends. Per the germline V gene, CDR1 is KGHSH and CDR2 is LQKENI. The CDR3 covers 14 residues. CDR3 amino acids: CASSPGTLTYEQYF. CDR3 DNA: TGTGCCAGCTCACCGGGGACACTAACCTACGAGCAGTACTTC.

This chain joins TRBV28 and TRBJ2-6; tentative D call: TRBD2 (6 bases). CDR3 length: 22 amino acids. Trimming took off 1 base at V and 1 base at J, with 26 bases between the two ends. CDR1 is MDHEN and CDR2 is SYDVKM in the germline V gene. This CDR3 is CASSLLVGGWVDWESGANVLTF. In DNA, the CDR3 is TGTGCCAGCAGTTTATTGGTGGGGGGTTGGGTTGATTGGGAGTCTGGGGCCAACGTCCTGACTTTC.

The J gene is TRBJ1-2, the V gene TRBV6-5; unclear D gene. The CDR3 consists of 15 residues. The germline V gene has CDR1 MNHEY and CDR2 SVGAGI. V lost 0 bases and J lost 2, with 10 bases in between. CDR3 DNA: TGTGCCAGCAGTTACTCGAACCGACTAAACTATGGCTACACCTTC. Residues: CASSYSNRLNYGYTF.

The genes are TRBV5-1 and TRBJ2-7; 10 nucleotides line up with TRBD2. After removal of 2 bases from V and 2 bases from J, the junction contained 13 bases not matched to a gene. In germline, CDR1 is SGHRS, CDR2 YFSETQ. The CDR3 totals 18 residues. CDR3 in amino acids: CASSFRLAGDLLTYEQYF. In DNA form, the CDR3 reads TGCGCCAGCAGCTTCCGTCTAGCGGGGGATTTACTAACCTACGAGCAGTACTTC. Full variable domain (outside the CDR3, taken from reference TRBV5-1 and TRBJ2-7): KAGVTQTPRYLIKTRGQQVTLSCSPISGHRSVSWYQQTPGQGLQFLFEYFSETQRNKGNFPGRFSGRQFSNSRSEMNVSTLELGDSALYLCASSFRLAGDLLTYEQYFGPGTRLTVT.